Detailed here is one T cell receptor (beta chain). Its antigen target is currently unknown. Base-call qualities are not available, and no considerably larger clone is one nucleotide away. Library generation was performed with the immunoSEQ multiplex PCR assay. A mixture of 60 forward primers for TCR Vbeta segments and 13 reverse primers for TCR Jbeta segments was used in the multiplex PCR. A multiplex PCR assay on genomic DNA amplified the CDR3 region of rearranged TCR beta genes. The Illumina HiSeq System was used to sequence the amplified TCR beta libraries as 87-base-pair reads. For the original study's pipeline: A later analysis tallied roughly 80 million unique TCR beta chains across the 660 or so repertoires, and about 12 million of those chains were shared by two or more donors. A nearest-neighbor algorithm error-corrected the raw reads and collapsed the reads into unique sequences, merging closely related sequences to remove PCR and sequencing errors. CDR3 sequences were aligned to IMGT reference sequences to assign V, D and J gene segments. For a sequence to be retained, at least a six-nucleotide match to both a V gene segment and a J gene segment was required. A rearrangement counted as productive if the CDR3 had no stop codons and remained in frame with V and J, and every other rearrangement counted as non-productive. Following IMGT convention, CDR3 was defined as the stretch from the second conserved V-encoded cysteine to the conserved J-encoded phenylalanine. In an earlier analysis of around 540 of the donors, sequences lacking an unambiguous match to a single V gene segment were excluded. An earlier analysis of some 500 of the donors classified V segments as functional when productive rearrangements were above 56.7% and as segregating when the standard deviation between donors was above 5%. A statistical classification framework was built for diagnosing cytomegalovirus status from the catalog of TCR beta chain sequences. V and J gene assignment, in a later analysis, came from comparing TCR nucleotide sequences with IMGT/GENE-DB human TR gene sequences. The TCRdist pipeline was used in a later analysis to assign CDR3 sequences and most-parsimonious VDJ recombination scenarios. In a later analysis, every TCR beta chain was defined by the combination of its CDR3 amino acid sequence and its V-gene family, and reads without a unique V-gene family were dropped. To address suspected cross-contamination and a sequencing artifact, a later analysis removed several hundred highly shared, low-generation-probability nucleotide sequences. A later analysis calculated a clonal expansion index for each public chain from normalized within-repertoire ranks of inferred template counts. In a later analysis, generation probabilities were computed using a VDJ recombination model fitted to out-of-frame rearrangements, and the results were checked against IGoR. In a later analysis, TCR-TCR, TCR-HLA and TCR-CMV co-occurrence was scored with hypergeometric tests, and a repertoire-size bias correction was applied to TCR pairs. False discovery rates were estimated in a later analysis by permuting HLA or CMV assignments 20 times. In a later analysis, co-occurring TCRs were grouped using DBSCAN, and TCRdist sequence similarity was added for clustering within HLA-allele-positive subsets. Repertoires with fewer than 30,000 or more than 120,000 public chains, plus five repertoires with anomalous nucleotide sharing, were excluded from co-occurrence clustering. This immuneACCESS table, as held by TCRdb, lists in-frame sequences with V and J called but not all clones. Of the missing ones, under half trace to an unresolved V gene in checked studies; the others have no known cause. The DNA gave D and trimming, while V, J and clone size come from that table. Here the sample has about 110,000 clones; over 70% occur a single time. The ten largest clonotypes hold less than 0.95% of the sample.

The data originate from a study of cytomegalovirus exposure and HLA in healthy donors (dated by TCRdb to about 2017). Looking at the study overall: An earlier analysis of approximately 590 of the donors reported approximately 290 Gb of sequence data and 100 million to 140 million unique TCR beta sequences from around 200 million T cells. An early release that covered about 600 HLA-typed donors contained approximately 300 gigabases of sequencing data and about 93 million unique TCR sequences. The genetic ancestry cluster associated with self-reported Caucasian donors included about four fifths of the 350 to 500 genotyped donors. The study was designed to test whether signatures of past pathogen exposure could be identified by cataloging public T cell receptors. The study profiled the T cell repertoires of about 640 subjects by immunosequencing and related them to cytomegalovirus serostatus. A separate validation cohort of roughly 130 different subjects was used in addition to the roughly 640-subject first cohort. To predict cytomegalovirus infection status, the study brought together high-throughput TCR immunosequencing, statistical association of individual TCRs with disease status, and machine learning. A later analysis re-analyzed previously published TCR beta repertoires from approximately 670 donors and added high-resolution HLA genotyping to study TCR occurrence patterns. Rather than using new phenotypic data, the later analysis identified candidate immune exposures from TCR beta sequences and from how often those sequences occurred across donors. An earlier analysis of around 540 of the donors applied high-throughput TCR beta sequencing to assess whether each TCR beta V gene segment acted as functional or pseudogenic. Donor age, sex, ethnicity and CMV serostatus were compiled alongside the repertoire data. A later genetic analysis took genome-wide SNP genotypes for about 60% of the roughly 670 donors and used that subset as a discovery cohort. Every discovery cohort repertoire had been produced on one sequencing platform. HLA typing covered class I and class II loci at four-digit resolution. Typing coverage varied by locus: 629-630 donors for A, B, C, DRB1 and DQB1; approximately 500 for DQA1; around 610 for DPA1; roughly 450 for DPB1. About 5 DR-DQ haplotypes were handled as single units for association and clustering, since linkage in the cohort was strong. Among roughly 400 genotyped donors of the cohort, an average of approximately 240,000 unique TCR beta nucleotide sequences were sequenced per donor, 15% to 20% of them non-productive.

Overall results and qualifications from the work: Most CMV-associated TCR beta chains appeared to be HLA-restricted in a later analysis, and the HLA associations seemed to be driven largely by CMV exposure. In both the original and validation cohorts, the classifier was reported to diagnose cytomegalovirus status with high specificity and sensitivity. The study listed around 160 TCR beta chains as associated with cytomegalovirus. In an earlier analysis of a few hundred of the donors, most TCR beta V segments were observed in productive rearrangements about 90% or about 30% of the time, broadly matching IMGT annotations. When HLA alleles, especially DR and DQ, strongly co-occurred, attributing TCR associations to individual alleles was difficult. The only immune exposure information available for the cohort was CMV serostatus. A group of highly shared sequence variants was considered likely to be a technical artifact of the sequencing pipeline. A later analysis found that TCR association rates varied across HLA loci, with DRB1 alleles showing the most associated TCRs and HLA-C alleles the fewest. Correlated functional status among segregating V segments might be attributable to linkage disequilibrium, but an unknown experimental factor could not be ruled out. A further reported finding was that TCR beta sequences accurately predicted the HLA-A and HLA-B alleles for most subjects in the first cohort. Presence/absence analyses assumed roughly uniform sequencing depth across donors, an assumption that may not hold. Because counts were too low, seventeen rarely observed V segments, including chromosome 9 orphons, were left out of the earlier analysis of some 640 of the donors. In vitro tests confirmed that a few of the cytomegalovirus-associated TCR beta chains recognize cytomegalovirus antigens. According to the authors, the approach could potentially be generalized to other disease states and immunological phenotypes. In a later genetic analysis, fewer N-insertions in productive TCRs were reported among donors in an Asian-associated ancestry cluster than the 666-donor mean. Some IMGT-functional V segments, including TRBV6-2 and TRBV6-3, could not be distinguished by the 87-base-pair reads and were therefore excluded. Only TCR beta chains were sequenced in this cohort, and the absence of alpha or paired-chain data limited detectable features. Because HLA typing was unavailable for some donors at each locus, only the typed subset was used in association tests. A later analysis associated around 16,000 TCR beta sequences with specific HLA alleles at a false discovery rate of 0.05. While some public TCRs were present in many individuals, most TCR sequences turned up only very rarely across donors. In a later analysis, HLA-associated TCR beta chains were found to be more clonally expanded and to have lower generation probabilities than equally common non-associated chains. A later analysis reported that several top co-occurrence clusters appeared linked to parvovirus B19, influenza, CMV and Epstein-Barr virus. An association between a missense DCLRE1C variant and V-gene and J-gene trimming of TCR beta chains was found in a later genetic analysis and replicated in an independent cohort.

The cohort consisted of approximately 690 healthy bone marrow donors. Cohort members were all nominally healthy when sampled, although unrecorded immune exposures were likely present. The donor was CMV seronegative and belonged to the group of around 350 seronegative cohort members. A peripheral blood sample was provided by each donor, and peripheral blood mononuclear cells were used for TCR beta sequencing. Genomic DNA extraction from the blood cell samples was performed with the Qiagen DNeasy Blood Extraction Kit. In the germline V gene, CDR1 corresponds to MGHRA and CDR2 to YSYEKL. The cysteine opens and the phenylalanine closes a CDR3 of 14 amino acids. Only the CDR3 region is kept as DNA, spanning 42 bases read in frame from base 1. Relative to germline, V is 1 base shorter and J is 5 bases shorter, with 8 bases between their ends.

This receptor was taken from a boy younger than 18 in good health and CMV-seronegative. Recombination joined TRBV4-1 with TRBJ2-2, with no D gene named confidently. Sequenced material: PBMCs. The CDR3 corresponds to CASSQGPDTGELFF. In nucleotide form, the sequence is TGCGCCAGCAGCCAAGGGCCCGATACCGGGGAGCTGTTTTTT.